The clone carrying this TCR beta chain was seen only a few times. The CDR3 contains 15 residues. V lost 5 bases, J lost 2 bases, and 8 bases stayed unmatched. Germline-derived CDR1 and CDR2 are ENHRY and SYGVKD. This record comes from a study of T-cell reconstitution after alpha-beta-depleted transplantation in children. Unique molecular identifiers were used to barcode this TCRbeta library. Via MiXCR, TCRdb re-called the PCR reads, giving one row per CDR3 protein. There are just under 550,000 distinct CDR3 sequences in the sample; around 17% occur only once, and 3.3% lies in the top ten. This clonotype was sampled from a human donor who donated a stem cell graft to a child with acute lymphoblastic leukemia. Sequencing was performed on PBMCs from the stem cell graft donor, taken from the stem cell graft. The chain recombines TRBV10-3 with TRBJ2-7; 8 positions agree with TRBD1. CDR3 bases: TGTGCCATCAGTCCCGGGACAGGAGCTACCTACGAGCAGTACTTC. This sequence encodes CAISPGTGATYEQYF.